What follows is one T cell receptor (beta chain) and its context. In the authors' workflow: Counts of nucleated cells, estimated from reference gene primer amplification, were obtained. Profiled with immunoSEQ multiplex PCR; TCRdb holds only in-frame clones, not every one. From that table come the V and J calls and clone size; the DNA was used to work out D and trimming. The table records under 200,000 clones, 70% to 90% of them present only once. The source of the sample is a study of blood T cell repertoires in COVID-19. Study in general: Samples came from the United States, Italy and Spain, spanning acute and convalescent COVID-19.

There are 13 residues in the CDR3. The germline CDR1 and CDR2 sequences are LGHNA and YSLEER. Trimming stripped 2 bases from V and 5 bases from J, with 6 bases between. The sample taken for sequencing was peripheral blood. The chain employs TRBV4-3 and TRBJ2-2, with D perhaps matching TRBD1 (5 bases). The sequence came from a woman at least 80 years old with acute or convalescent COVID-19. This chain's CDR3 is CASSQQGTGELFF. CDR3 bases: TGCGCCAGCAGCCAACAGGGTACCGGGGAGCTGTTTTTT.